The 4 T cell receptor beta chains listed next were all sequenced from one sample in a study of T cells in Graves' hyperthyroidism and ophthalmopathy. What was amplified from RNA transcripts were TCR beta CDR3 regions. The HTBI primer set served for first-round RT-PCR of the TCR CDR3. TCRdb re-analysed the multiplex PCR reads in MiXCR, keeping a single row per CDR3 protein. The sample consists of 500,000 to 600,000 distinct CDR3 sequences, around 20% of them appearing once. Sequenced input: blood. The source of these receptors is a middle-aged man with Graves' ophthalmopathy.

This clonotype was seen ten or more times. The V gene is TRBV5-4, the J gene TRBJ1-4, with a tentative D call TRBD1 (5 bases). The CDR3 extends over 14 amino acids. Trimming shortened V by 5 bases and J by 5 bases, and 13 bases separated the two germline ends. From germline, CDR1 is SGHNT and CDR2 YYREEE (reference sequence). CDR3 region: CASSLSGRNEKLFF. As DNA, the CDR3 is TGTGCCAGCAGTTTATCAGGGAGAAATGAAAAACTGTTTTTT.

This clonotype was found many times. This sequence joins TRBV3-1 and TRBJ2-1; 11 bases align to TRBD1. The CDR3 consists of 14 residues. The V gene's germline CDR1 is LGHDT and CDR2 YNNKEL (reference sequence). V shed 0 bases, J shed 14 bases, and the junction held 6 bases outside the gene matches. CDR3 residues: CASSQDGTGGKEFF. The CDR3 DNA sequence: TGTGCCAGCAGCCAAGACGGGACAGGGGGAAAGGAGTTCTTC.

At least ten counts were recorded for this clonotype. The chain has TRBV30 and TRBJ2-1, with 12 bases fitting TRBD2. CDR1 is GTSNPN and CDR2 is SVGIG in the germline V gene (reference sequence). The CDR3 sequence is 14 residues long. V shed 3 bases and J 6 bases; nucleotides not matched to a gene: 3. The CDR3 DNA reads TGTGCCTGGAGGACTAGCGGGGGCTCCAATGAGCAGTTCTTC. Translation gives CAWRTSGGSNEQFF.

This clonotype has ten or more counts. This chain uses TRBV29-1 with TRBJ2-1; 9 bases are shared with TRBD2. The germline V gene has CDR1 SQVTM and CDR2 ANQGSEA. CDR3 length: 13 residues. J lost 9 bases, V lost 1 base, and 4 bases had no gene match. The CDR3 bases are TGCAGCGTTGAAGGGCTAGCGGGACCTGAGCAGTTCTTC. Protein sequence: CSVEGLAGPEQFF.